This is a list of T cell receptor beta chains from one sample in a study of T cells in Graves' hyperthyroidism and ophthalmopathy. TCRdb passed the multiplex PCR reads through MiXCR, listing each CDR3 protein once. The sample records about 600,000 distinct CDR3 sequences, roughly a sixth being singletons. The sample consisted of blood. These receptors originate from a woman aged 40 to 50 with Graves' ophthalmopathy. The CDR3 runs from the conserved cysteine through the conserved F or W. The order of the fields is J gene, V gene, D gene, clone size, CDR3 protein, CDR3 DNA. The D gene is left open where the match is weak. The size of a clone is reported for some rows only, either as once, few or many, or as a class for expanded clones.

>TRBJ2-5|TRBV6-1|NA|NA
CASSKGNQETQYF
TGTGCCAGCTCAAAAGGCAACCAAGAGACCCAGTACTTC
>TRBJ2-7|TRBV20-1|NA|many
CSAKAHGGSYEQYF
TGCAGTGCTAAGGCCCACGGGGGCTCCTACGAGCAGTACTTC
>TRBJ2-5|TRBV28|TRBD2|NA
CASSLYTSGNSFLYF
TGTGCCAGCAGTTTATATACTAGCGGGAACTCCTTTCTGTACTTC
>TRBJ2-7|TRBV27|TRBD1|few
CASSSSGQATVYEQYF
TGTGCCAGCAGTTCATCCGGACAGGCGACAGTATACGAGCAGTACTTC
>TRBJ1-2|TRBV2|NA|few
CASSEWGYGYTF
TGTGCCAGCAGTGAATGGGGTTATGGCTACACCTTC
>TRBJ2-2|TRBV7-8|NA|many
CASSLGLVGIAGELFF
TGTGCCAGCAGCTTAGGACTAGTGGGTATCGCCGGGGAGCTGTTTTTT
>TRBJ1-1|TRBV9|NA|NA
CASSVDPRAEAFF
TGTGCCAGCAGCGTAGACCCCCGAGCTGAAGCTTTCTTT
>TRBJ1-6|TRBV6-1|NA|NA
CASSAEYRVSPLHF
TGTGCCAGCAGTGCAGAGTACAGGGTATCACCCCTCCACTTT
>TRBJ2-3|TRBV6-1|TRBD2|NA
CASSEDGTAGLAELKDTQYF
TGTGCCAGCAGTGAAGATGGGACAGCAGGACTAGCGGAACTTAAGGATACGCAGTATTTT
>TRBJ2-1|TRBV11-2|NA|NA
CASSSWGAGRSDNEQFF
TGTGCCAGCAGCTCGTGGGGTGCGGGACGAAGCGACAATGAGCAGTTCTTC
>TRBJ2-1|TRBV24-1|TRBD2|many
CATSDGLAGTYNEQFF
TGTGCCACCAGTGACGGACTAGCGGGTACTTACAATGAGCAGTTCTTC
>TRBJ1-4|TRBV11-2|NA|many
CASRRGRLNEKLFF
TGTGCCAGCCGGCGGGGCAGGCTGAATGAAAAACTGTTTTTT
>TRBJ2-7|TRBV30|TRBD1|many
CAWRLRQGATYEQYF
TGTGCCTGGAGACTACGACAGGGGGCAACCTACGAGCAGTACTTC
>TRBJ2-2|TRBV20-1|TRBD2|many
CSARVPGLAEGDTGELFF
TGCAGTGCTAGAGTCCCTGGACTAGCGGAGGGGGACACCGGGGAGCTGTTTTTT
>TRBJ2-1|TRBV2|TRBD2|many
CASSETSGRALGNEQFF
TGTGCCAGCAGTGAAACTAGCGGGAGGGCCCTCGGAAATGAGCAGTTCTTC
>TRBJ1-2|TRBV5-1|TRBD1|NA
CASSKDREFWGYTF
TGCGCCAGCTCCAAGGACAGGGAATTTTGGGGCTACACCTTC
>TRBJ1-2|TRBV11-3|TRBD1|NA
CASSTPQLDRVTYGYTF
TGTGCCAGCAGTACCCCTCAACTGGACAGGGTTACTTATGGCTACACCTTC
>TRBJ2-1|TRBV29-1|TRBD2|NA
CSVEGTNNEQFF
TGCAGCGTTGAGGGGACTAACAATGAGCAGTTCTTC
>TRBJ2-5|TRBV7-9|TRBD2|few
CASSLVAGGPVETQYF
TGTGCCAGCAGCTTAGTGGCGGGGGGGCCGGTGGAGACCCAGTACTTC
>TRBJ1-2|TRBV3-1|NA|NA
CASSQVGGYTF
TGTGCCAGCAGCCAAGTGGGCGGCTACACCTTC
>TRBJ2-5|TRBV7-8|TRBD1|few
CASSLVGQGKETQYF
TGTGCCAGCAGCTTAGTGGGACAGGGGAAAGAGACCCAGTACTTC
>TRBJ2-5|TRBV19|TRBD2|NA
CASSKGLAGLAETQYF
TGTGCCAGTAGTAAGGGACTAGCGGGATTGGCAGAGACCCAGTACTTC
>TRBJ1-5|TRBV5-1|NA|few
CASSLVPGLTTQPQHF
TGCGCCAGCAGCTTGGTACCAGGGCTGACGACTCAGCCCCAGCATTTT
>TRBJ1-2|TRBV6-5|NA|many
CASSYEGNYGYTF
TGTGCCAGCAGTTATGAGGGGAACTATGGCTACACCTTC
>TRBJ1-1|TRBV3-1|NA|many
CASSQYQTGAEAFF
TGTGCCAGCAGCCAATATCAGACCGGGGCTGAAGCTTTCTTT
>TRBJ2-5|TRBV30|NA|many
CAWNLRRVETQYF
TGTGCCTGGAACCTCCGAAGGGTCGAGACCCAGTACTTC
>TRBJ2-3|TRBV4-1|TRBD2|few
CASSQAAGGTDTQYF
TGCGCCAGCAGCCAAGCGGCGGGAGGTACAGATACGCAGTATTTT
>TRBJ2-7|TRBV15|NA|few
CATSRDNLREQYF
TGTGCCACCAGCAGAGATAATTTGCGTGAGCAGTACTTC
>TRBJ2-7|TRBV11-1|NA|many
CASSFGVSGSYYEQYF
TGTGCCAGCAGCTTTGGGGTCTCTGGCTCCTACTACGAGCAGTACTTC
>TRBJ1-1|TRBV29-1|NA|many
CSAVEDTEAFF
TGCAGCGCCGTGGAGGACACTGAAGCTTTCTTT
>TRBJ2-3|TRBV11-2|TRBD2|many
CASSPSGGATDTQYF
TGTGCCAGCAGCCCTAGCGGGGGGGCCACAGATACGCAGTATTTT
>TRBJ1-6|TRBV2|NA|many
CASSAWGQLNNSPLHF
TGTGCCAGCAGTGCGTGGGGGCAGTTGAATAATTCACCCCTCCACTTT
>TRBJ2-2|TRBV27|TRBD1|many
CASRRPGQEEVGELFF
TGTGCCAGCAGGCGTCCGGGACAGGAGGAGGTCGGGGAGCTGTTTTTT
>TRBJ1-2|TRBV27|NA|NA
CASWDNPNYGYTF
TGTGCCAGCTGGGACAACCCTAACTATGGCTACACCTTC
>TRBJ1-5|TRBV28|NA|NA
CASSLRQSNQPQHF
TGTGCCAGCAGTTTGCGGCAGAGCAATCAGCCCCAGCATTTT
>TRBJ2-7|TRBV20-1|NA|few
CSAPLGSSSYEQYF
TGCAGTGCCCCGCTGGGTTCGAGCTCCTACGAGCAGTACTTC
>TRBJ1-5|TRBV6-1|TRBD1|few
CASSSLDRAGNQPQHF
TGTGCCAGCAGTTCCCTAGACAGGGCTGGCAATCAGCCCCAGCATTTT
>TRBJ1-2|TRBV2|TRBD1|NA
CASSSDRALSDGYTF
TGTGCCAGCAGCTCGGACAGGGCCCTTTCGGACGGCTACACCTTC
>TRBJ2-5|TRBV6-5|NA|many
CASSYDGIQETQYF
TGTGCCAGCAGTTACGACGGAATCCAAGAGACCCAGTACTTC
>TRBJ1-2|TRBV27|TRBD1|many
CASSPWTGVNYGYTF
TGTGCCAGCAGTCCCTGGACAGGGGTTAACTATGGCTACACCTTC
>TRBJ2-1|TRBV29-1|NA|many
CSVLWVDYNEQFF
TGCAGCGTTCTTTGGGTGGACTACAATGAGCAGTTCTTC
>TRBJ1-2|TRBV4-1|NA|few
CASSPLGAYSYTF
TGCGCCAGCAGCCCCCTGGGGGCTTATAGCTACACCTTC
>TRBJ2-3|TRBV7-8|TRBD2|many
CASSLGLGLAGRTDTQYF
TGTGCCAGCAGCTTAGGGCTTGGGCTAGCGGGCCGCACAGATACGCAGTATTTT
>TRBJ2-1|TRBV2|TRBD2|many
CASSDSEGLAGENEQFF
TGTGCCAGCAGTGATTCGGAGGGACTAGCGGGAGAAAATGAGCAGTTCTTC
>TRBJ1-2|TRBV29-1|TRBD1|NA
CSVRTGNYGYTF
TGCAGCGTTCGGACAGGGAACTATGGCTACACCTTC
>TRBJ2-5|TRBV24-1|TRBD1|once
CATSPRQGTKETQYF
TGTGCCACCAGCCCCCGACAGGGTACCAAAGAGACCCAGTACTTC
>TRBJ2-3|TRBV19|NA|few
CASSIDPRPSPTDTQYF
TGTGCCAGTAGTATAGACCCGCGACCCTCCCCCACAGATACGCAGTATTTT
>TRBJ1-1|TRBV19|TRBD1|few
CASLTLPGQGLIQAFF
TGTGCCAGTTTAACTTTACCGGGACAGGGTCTAATTCAAGCTTTCTTT
>TRBJ2-2|TRBV6-1|NA|NA
CASRSDRNTGELFF
TGTGCCAGCAGGTCTGACAGGAACACCGGGGAGCTGTTTTTT
>TRBJ2-7|TRBV30|NA|many
CAWSDRDKTYEQYF
TGTGCCTGGAGCGATCGGGACAAGACCTACGAGCAGTACTTC
>TRBJ2-5|TRBV20-1|NA|few
CSAVGQRETQYF
TGCAGTGCTGTCGGACAGAGAGAGACCCAGTACTTC
>TRBJ2-3|TRBV10-3|TRBD2|few
CAITPGLAGGPAQYF
TGTGCCATCACTCCCGGACTAGCGGGGGGGCCAGCGCAGTATTTT
>TRBJ1-1|TRBV18|TRBD1|many
CASSPRDRGEGDTEAFF
TGTGCCAGCTCACCGAGGGACAGGGGAGAAGGCGACACTGAAGCTTTCTTT